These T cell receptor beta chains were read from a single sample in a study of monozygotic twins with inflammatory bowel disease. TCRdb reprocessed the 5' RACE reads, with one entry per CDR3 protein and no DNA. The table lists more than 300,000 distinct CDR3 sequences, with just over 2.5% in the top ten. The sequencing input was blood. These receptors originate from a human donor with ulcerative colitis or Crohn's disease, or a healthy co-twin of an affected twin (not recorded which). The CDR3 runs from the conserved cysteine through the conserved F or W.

CDR3aa: CASSQDPGALNEQFF
j_gene: TRBJ2-1
v_gene: TRBV4-3

CDR3aa: CASSMTSGGAHEQFF
j_gene: TRBJ2-1
v_gene: TRBV28

CDR3aa: CASSQDLWGAGYGYTF
j_gene: TRBJ1-2
v_gene: TRBV4-3

CDR3aa: CSAGTGFGYTF
j_gene: TRBJ1-2
v_gene: TRBV20-1

CDR3aa: CASSRGDRLLGYTF
j_gene: TRBJ1-2
v_gene: TRBV7-2

CDR3aa: CASGPMGGELTDTQYF
j_gene: TRBJ2-3
v_gene: TRBV9

CDR3aa: CASSTTTSADGSPLHF
j_gene: TRBJ1-6
v_gene: TRBV5-1

CDR3aa: CASSIAGSQDTGELFF
j_gene: TRBJ2-2
v_gene: TRBV19

CDR3aa: CASSSPGRSYEQYF
j_gene: TRBJ2-7
v_gene: TRBV19

CDR3aa: CASSFGSGTPSPLHF
j_gene: TRBJ1-6
v_gene: TRBV7-2

CDR3aa: CASSRKGDEKLFF
j_gene: TRBJ1-4
v_gene: TRBV14

CDR3aa: CASSSPGPQETQYF
j_gene: TRBJ2-5
v_gene: TRBV11-2

CDR3aa: CASSFLTPTHYGYTF
j_gene: TRBJ1-2
v_gene: TRBV28

CDR3aa: CASSLARQGSTDTQYF
j_gene: TRBJ2-3
v_gene: TRBV7-2

CDR3aa: CASSPRPGTAGGYGYTF
j_gene: TRBJ1-2
v_gene: TRBV5-1

CDR3aa: CSARSGIAGSTDTQYF
j_gene: TRBJ2-3
v_gene: TRBV20-1

CDR3aa: CASSYSDRAYEQYF
j_gene: TRBJ2-7
v_gene: TRBV6-6

CDR3aa: CASSLDALGGGYGYTF
j_gene: TRBJ1-2
v_gene: TRBV5-1

CDR3aa: CASSLGGQGYYEQYF
j_gene: TRBJ2-7
v_gene: TRBV27

CDR3aa: CASSLYGAAKNIQYF
j_gene: TRBJ2-4
v_gene: TRBV12-3/TRBV12-4

CDR3aa: CSAMGGGKGGTDTQYF
j_gene: TRBJ2-3
v_gene: TRBV20-1

CDR3aa: CASSLGLQGDEQYF
j_gene: TRBJ2-7
v_gene: TRBV7-9

CDR3aa: CASRRYPSGTYGYTF
j_gene: TRBJ1-2
v_gene: TRBV7-3

CDR3aa: CASSFSTLLNTGELFF
j_gene: TRBJ2-2
v_gene: TRBV5-8